The T cell receptor (beta chain) under discussion was sequenced for a study of cytomegalovirus exposure and HLA in healthy donors. Trimming at V came to 5 bases and at J to 1 base, leaving 4 bases not matched to a gene. The CDR3 extends over 14 amino acids. CDR1 is SGDLS, CDR2 YYNGEE, per germline. In the PCR, 60 Vbeta and 13 Jbeta primers were used. Generated by immunoSEQ multiplex PCR, the TCRdb table keeps only in-frame clones and is missing some. The table has roughly 120,000 clones, around 69% seen once. This receptor was identified in a woman in her forties in good health and CMV-seropositive. The J gene is TRBJ1-1, the V gene TRBV9, with 8 bases identical to TRBD1. The sample taken for sequencing was PBMCs. The CDR3 protein is CASSVTGANTEAFF. DNA for the CDR3: TGTGCCAGCAGTGTGACAGGGGCGAACACTGAAGCTTTCTTT.